The 22 T cell receptor beta chains below were found in one sample sequenced in a study of cytomegalovirus exposure and HLA in healthy donors (dated by TCRdb to 2016 to 2017). The library was made by the immunoSEQ multiplex PCR assay. For the multiplex PCR, a mixture combining 60 forward primers for TCR Vbeta segments and 13 reverse primers for TCR Jbeta segments was used. What TCRdb holds here is the immuneACCESS table cut down to in-frame rearrangements. Part of the clones is not present; checked against another copy, under half of the missing clones reflect an unresolved V gene, and the others are unexplained. Recorded for this sample are about 100,000 clones; approximately 80% of them occurred a single time. Around 4% of the sample lies in the top ten. Sequencing input: PBMCs. The receptors come from a female donor in good health and CMV-seropositive.

This clone was counted a few times. The rearrangement uses TRBV6-1 and TRBJ2-3; the D gene is possibly TRBD1 (5 bases). In germline, CDR1 is MNHNS, CDR2 SASEGT. V gave up 2 bases and J gave up 0 bases, with 12 bases separating them. CDR3 length: 16 amino acids. The CDR3 is CASSEKGVLSTDTQYF. Here the CDR3 DNA reads TGTGCCAGCAGTGAAAAAGGGGTATTAAGCACAGATACGCAGTATTTT.

The V and J genes are TRBV7-2 and TRBJ2-1, with D possibly TRBD1 on 6 matching bases. CDR3 length: 15 residues. CDR1 is SGHTA and CDR2 is FQGNSA in the germline V gene. Trimming removed 1 base from V and 9 bases from J, with 16 bases in between. This CDR3 reads CASSLGGHLGGEQFF. Here the CDR3 DNA reads TGTGCCAGCAGCTTAGGAGGCCACCTAGGGGGTGAGCAGTTCTTC.

This chain joins TRBV18 and TRBJ1-2; 9 nucleotides align to TRBD1. V shed 6 bases, J shed 6 bases, and the junction held 8 bases outside the gene matches. CDR1 and CDR2 from the germline V gene are KGHSH and LQKENI. The CDR3 sequence is 14 residues long. CDR3 loop: CASSHGQGYNGYTF. In nucleotides, the CDR3 is TGTGCCAGCTCCCATGGACAGGGGTACAATGGCTACACCTTC. Filled out from reference TRBV18 and TRBJ1-2, the complete variable domain reads NAGVMQNPRHLVRRRGQEARLRCSPMKGHSHVYWYRQLPEEGLKFMVYLQKENIIDESGMPKERFSAEFPKEGPSILRIQQVVRGDSAAYFCASSHGQGYNGYTFGSGTRLTVV.

This clone occurred a few times. V gene TRBV14 combines with J gene TRBJ2-6; 7 nucleotides match TRBD1. The ends lost 5 bases at V and 2 bases at J; junction bases unmatched: 12. Germline-derived CDR1 and CDR2 are SGHDN and FVKESK. The CDR3 length is 18 residues. DNA for the CDR3: TGTGCCAGCAGCAAACATCAGGGGGTCCCGCCTGGGGCCAACGTCCTGACTTTC. Protein product: CASSKHQGVPPGANVLTF. Full variable domain (missing parts from reference TRBV14 and TRBJ2-6): EAGVTQFPSHSVIEKGQTVTLRCDPISGHDNLYWYRRVMGKEIKFLLHFVKESKQDESGMPNNRFLAERTGGTYSTLKVQPAELEDSGVYFCASSKHQGVPPGANVLTFGAGSRLTVL.

V gene TRBV4-3 combines with J gene TRBJ2-7, with a tentative D call TRBD1 (6 bases). The germline CDR1 and CDR2 sequences are LGHNA and YSLEER. This CDR3 has 15 residues. Trimming left V 1 base short and J 5 bases short, with 15 bases between. The CDR3 nucleotides are TGCGCCAGCAGCCAAGGGATGTCAGGGGCAAACGAGCAGTACTTC. Translation gives CASSQGMSGANEQYF.

CDR3 sequence reads: CASSLGQGAREQYF. The CDR3, as DNA: TGTGCCAGCAGCTTGGGACAGGGGGCGAGGGAGCAGTACTTC. The chain is built from TRBV5-6 and TRBJ2-7, with 10 bases lining up with TRBD1. The length of the CDR3 is 14 residues. V was pared by 0 bases and J by 7 bases, with 4 bases of the junction left unmatched. Germline CDR1 is SGHDT and CDR2 is YYEEEE.

V is TRBV6-5 and J is TRBJ1-1, with D unclear. The CDR3 totals 11 residues. Germline CDR1 is MNHEY and CDR2 is SVGAGI. The V gene lost 7 bases and the J gene lost 3 bases, with 6 bases spanning the gap. CDR3 nucleotides: TGTGCCAGCAACCGGGACACTGAAGCTTTCTTT. Its protein product is CASNRDTEAFF.

The chain joins TRBV7-2 to TRBJ1-1; a weak D match, TRBD1 (5 bases). Germline CDR1 and CDR2: SGHTA and FQGNSA. V was cut by 1 base and J by 2 bases, with 14 bases left in between. The CDR3 covers 16 residues. The CDR3 DNA reads TGTGCCAGCAGCTTAGAGGGAGCGGGGCGCAACACTGAAGCTTTCTTT. It specifies CASSLEGAGRNTEAFF. Full variable domain (rest looked up from reference TRBV7-2 and TRBJ1-1): GAGVSQSPSNKVTEKGKDVELRCDPISGHTALYWYRQSLGQGLEFLIYFQGNSAPDKSGLPSDRFSAERTGGSVSTLTIQRTQQEDSAVYLCASSLEGAGRNTEAFFGQGTRLTVV.

V is TRBV5-8 and J is TRBJ1-2, with 10 bases aligning to TRBD1. CDR1 SGHTS and CDR2 YDEGEE come from the germline V gene. The CDR3 extends over 14 amino acids. Trimming cost V 3 bases and J 6 bases; bases outside gene matches: 5. CDR3 in amino acids: CASSSGTGVNGYTF. The CDR3 bases are TGTGCCAGCAGCTCCGGGACAGGGGTTAATGGCTACACCTTC.

This clone has more than one count but fewer than ten. The CDR3 is CASSQDIYEQYF. DNA for the CDR3: TGCGCCAGCAGCCAAGATATCTACGAGCAGTACTTC. The chain links TRBV4-1 to TRBJ2-7; no reliable D call. Deletions cut 0 bases from V and 3 bases from J, with 3 bases between. CDR3 length: 12 amino acids. Germline V CDR1 and CDR2: MGHRA, YSYEKL.

As for this clone: At one end the junction does not follow the germline gene, possibly because of a read error. The chain joins TRBV5-6 to TRBJ1-2, with 7 positions matching TRBD1. The germline V gene has CDR1 SGHDT and CDR2 YYEEEE. The CDR3 sequence is 15 residues long. The CDR3 reads CANSLWTGSNYGHTF. The CDR3 DNA is TGTGCCAACAGCTTGTGGACAGGCTCTAACTATGGCCACACCTTC.

The chain combines TRBV19 with TRBJ2-1, with TRBD2 identical over 10 bases. Germline values: CDR1 LNHDA, CDR2 SQIVND (reference sequence). J was trimmed by 0 bases and V by 5 bases; bases with no gene match: 1. This CDR3 comprises 15 residues. CDR3 amino acids: CASSPSGSSYNEQFF. Written as DNA, the CDR3 is TGTGCCAGTAGTCCTAGCGGGAGCTCCTACAATGAGCAGTTCTTC.

The rearrangement joins TRBV10-3 to TRBJ1-5, with TRBD1 matching 7 bases. CDR1 and CDR2 from the germline V gene are ENHRY and SYGVKD. The junction had 4 bases not matched to a gene; V was cut back by 8 bases and J by 0 bases. This CDR3 has 14 residues. CDR3 region: CAIDAGGSNQPQHF. CDR3 DNA sequence: TGTGCCATCGACGCAGGGGGTAGCAATCAGCCCCAGCATTTT.

This clone came up a few times. This chain connects TRBV4-2 to TRBJ2-7; 7 bases are shared with TRBD2. The CDR3 is 14 amino acids. After removal of 1 base from V and 4 bases from J, the junction contained 4 bases not matched to a gene. Looked up from germline, CDR1 is LGHNA and CDR2 is YNFKEQ. CDR3 DNA sequence: TGTGCCAGCAGCCAAGCCGGGACTACATACGAGCAGTACTTC. Protein sequence: CASSQAGTTYEQYF.

The chain carries TRBV2 and TRBJ2-1, with 7 bases fitting TRBD1. CDR3 length: 14 residues. Trimming took 4 bases from V and 2 from J; bases not matched to a gene: 2. In germline, CDR1 is SNHLY, CDR2 FYNNEI. Here the CDR3 reads CASSGQGAYNEQFF. Here the CDR3 DNA reads TGTGCCAGCAGTGGGCAGGGGGCCTACAATGAGCAGTTCTTC.

V usage is TRBV7-7 and J usage is TRBJ2-1; 12 bases agree with TRBD2. Germline V gene lookup returns CDR1 SSHAT and CDR2 FNYEAQ (reference sequence). J gave up 7 bases and V 5 bases, and 9 bases lay outside the gene matches. The CDR3 loop spans 16 amino acids. The CDR3 DNA sequence: TGTGCCAGCAGCCAGTCCCTAGCGGGGGGGTGGAATGAGCAGTTCTTC. Protein: CASSQSLAGGWNEQFF.

This clone was counted only a few times. V is TRBV5-1 and J is TRBJ2-7; 10 bases fit TRBD2. The V gene's germline CDR1 is SGHRS and CDR2 YFSETQ. The CDR3 is made up of 16 amino acids. J gave up 2 bases and V 0 bases, and 5 bases lay outside the gene matches. CDR3 loop: CASSLVMSGRAYEQYF. The CDR3 DNA sequence: TGCGCCAGCAGCTTGGTGATGAGCGGGAGGGCCTACGAGCAGTACTTC. The complete variable domain, with remaining parts taken from reference TRBV5-1 and TRBJ2-7, reads KAGVTQTPRYLIKTRGQQVTLSCSPISGHRSVSWYQQTPGQGLQFLFEYFSETQRNKGNFPGRFSGRQFSNSRSEMNVSTLELGDSALYLCASSLVMSGRAYEQYFGPGTRLTVT.

The chain joins TRBV7-2 to TRBJ1-6, with D uncertain. This CDR3 spans 15 amino acids. The germline V gene encodes CDR1 SGHTA and CDR2 FQGNSA. With 1 base removed from V and 1 base from J, the gap between germline ends came to 5 bases. The CDR3 region is CASSLDRSYNSPLHF. For the CDR3, the DNA is TGTGCCAGCAGCTTAGACAGATCCTATAATTCACCCCTCCACTTT.

This clone was counted a few times. In DNA form, the CDR3 reads TGTGCCAGCAGTGAATCCGGCAGGGCCACTGAAGCTTTCTTT. Amino acids: CASSESGRATEAFF. The chain recombines TRBV25-1 with TRBJ1-1, with TRBD1 as a possible D gene (5 bases). CDR1 and CDR2 from the germline V gene are MGHDK and SYGVNS. This CDR3 has 14 amino acids. The germline V and J ends were trimmed by 1 base and 4 bases, with 10 bases remaining between them. Full variable domain (missing parts from reference TRBV25-1 and TRBJ1-1): EADIYQTPRYLVIGTGKKITLECSQTMGHDKMYWYQQDPGMELHLIHYSYGVNSTEKGDLSSESTVSRIRTEHFPLTLESARPSHTSQYLCASSESGRATEAFFGQGTRLTVV.

J is TRBJ2-7 and V is TRBV5-6; D is ambiguous. The CDR3 is 13 amino acids. CDR1 is SGHDT, CDR2 YYEEEE, per germline. The germline V and J ends were trimmed by 4 bases and 4 bases, with 12 bases remaining between them. In DNA, the CDR3 is TGTGCCAGCAGCCCCGTTGGGCAATACGAGCAGTACTTC. Translation gives CASSPVGQYEQYF.

This clone has just a few counts. The genes are TRBV2 and TRBJ1-5; no firm D call. Germline V gives CDR1 SNHLY, CDR2 FYNNEI. V lost 6 bases to trimming and J lost 0 bases, with 9 bases between them. The CDR3 runs 14 residues. The CDR3 sequence: CASRYSVSNQPQHF. CDR3 nucleotides: TGTGCCAGCAGGTATTCGGTTAGCAATCAGCCCCAGCATTTT.

The chain joins TRBV9 to TRBJ1-2, with D possibly matching TRBD1 (5 bases). The ends were cut back, 5 bases at V and 7 bases at J, with 12 bases in the middle. CDR1 is SGDLS, CDR2 YYNGEE, per germline. This CDR3 region has 12 residues. In DNA, the CDR3 is TGTGCCAGCAGTTCGGGGGGGGTTGGCTACACCTTC. This codes for CASSSGGVGYTF.